This T cell receptor beta chain appears in the sequencing data of a study of regulatory T cells in long-lasting Graves disease. The CDR3 length is 14 residues. V was cut by 6 bases and J by 6 bases, with 17 bases left in between. Looked up from germline, CDR1 is MNHNS and CDR2 is SASEGT. Sample time point: persistent/refractory GD, antithyroid drugs over 5 years with positive TRAb. The TCR library was prepared using RNA isolated from PBMCs. American Thyroid Association guidelines were used to diagnose Graves' disease. General study results and limits: Fewer public clonotypes were shared by new patients (966) than by persistent patients (roughly 2,500). Accuracy could have been hurt by small sample size. Persistent disease showed a preference for TRBV28, TRBJ1-2 and TRBJ2-5.

On this clonotype: Its antigen remains unknown.

The authors built TCR beta libraries using iRepertoire HTBI primers and Arm-PCR of CDR3 regions. Using its own MiXCR run on the multiplex PCR reads, TCRdb lists one record per CDR3 protein. The data hold hundreds of thousands of distinct CDR3 sequences, with around 30% observed a single time. This TCR was recovered from a female donor with Graves disease. The chain recombines TRBV6-1 with TRBJ2-5; a weak D match, TRBD2 (6 bases). This material consisted of peripheral blood mononuclear cells (PBMCs), taken when the disease was refractory, from a patient treated with antithyroid drugs. CDR3 sequence reads: CASSLPGTPQTQYF. The CDR3 DNA reads TGTGCCAGCAGCCTCCCCGGGACTCCTCAGACCCAGTACTTC.